This record covers a single T cell receptor (beta chain). The record originates from a study of T-cell reconstitution after alpha-beta-depleted transplantation in children. TCRbeta library preparation incorporated unique molecular identifiers. TCRdb re-called the PCR reads through MiXCR, storing one row per CDR3 protein. The sample lists around 200,000 distinct CDR3 sequences, roughly 10% occurring once. The TCR comes from a human donor who donated a stem cell graft to a child with acute lymphoblastic leukemia. Specimen: PBMCs from the stem cell graft donor, collected from the stem cell graft.

CDR3 region: CASSRRAPGSSTEAFF. The CDR3 DNA is TGTGCCAGCAGCCGGAGGGCGCCAGGGAGTTCTACTGAAGCTTTCTTT. The V and J genes are TRBV7-9 and TRBJ1-1, with D maybe TRBD1 (5 bases). The germline gives CDR1 SEHNR, CDR2 FQNEAQ (reference sequence). CDR3 length: 16 amino acids. The V gene lost 5 bases and the J gene lost 5 bases, with 21 bases spanning the gap.